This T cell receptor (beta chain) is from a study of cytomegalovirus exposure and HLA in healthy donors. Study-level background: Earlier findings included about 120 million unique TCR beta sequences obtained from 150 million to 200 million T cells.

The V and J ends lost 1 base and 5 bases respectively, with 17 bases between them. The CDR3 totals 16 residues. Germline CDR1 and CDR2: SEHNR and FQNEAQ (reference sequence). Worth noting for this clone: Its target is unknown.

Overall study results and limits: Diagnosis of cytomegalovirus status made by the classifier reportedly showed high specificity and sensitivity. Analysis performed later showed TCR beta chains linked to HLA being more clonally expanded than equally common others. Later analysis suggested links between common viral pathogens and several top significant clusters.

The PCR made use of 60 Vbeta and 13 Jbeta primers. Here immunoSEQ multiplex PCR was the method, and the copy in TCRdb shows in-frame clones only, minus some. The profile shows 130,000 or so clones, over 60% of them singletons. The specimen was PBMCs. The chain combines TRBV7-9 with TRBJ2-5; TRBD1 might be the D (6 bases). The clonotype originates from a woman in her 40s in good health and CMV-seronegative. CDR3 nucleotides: TGTGCCAGCAGCTTAGAGGTCAGGGGCCCTCGGGAGACCCAGTACTTC. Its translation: CASSLEVRGPRETQYF.